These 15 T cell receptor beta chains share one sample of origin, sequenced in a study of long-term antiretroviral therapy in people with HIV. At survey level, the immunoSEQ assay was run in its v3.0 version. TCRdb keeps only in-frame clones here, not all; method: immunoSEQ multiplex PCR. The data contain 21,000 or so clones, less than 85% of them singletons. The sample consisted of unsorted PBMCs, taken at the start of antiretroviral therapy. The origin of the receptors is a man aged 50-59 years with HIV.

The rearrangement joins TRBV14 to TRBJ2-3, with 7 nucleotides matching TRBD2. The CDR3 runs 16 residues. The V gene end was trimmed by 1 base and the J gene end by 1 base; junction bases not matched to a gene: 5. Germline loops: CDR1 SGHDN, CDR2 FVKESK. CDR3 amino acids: CASSQGRGSGTDTQYF. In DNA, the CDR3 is TGTGCCAGCAGCCAAGGACGCGGGAGTGGCACAGATACGCAGTATTTT.

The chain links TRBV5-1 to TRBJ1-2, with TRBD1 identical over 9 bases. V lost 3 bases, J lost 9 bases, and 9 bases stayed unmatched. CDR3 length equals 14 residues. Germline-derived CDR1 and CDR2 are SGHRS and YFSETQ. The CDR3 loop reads CASSSGPGQGSYTF. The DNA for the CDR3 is TGCGCCAGCAGCTCAGGACCGGGACAGGGAAGCTACACCTTC.

This CDR3 is CASSPIGQPQHF. The CDR3 DNA reads TGTGCCAGCTCACCGATTGGTCAGCCCCAGCATTTT. The chain carries TRBV18 and TRBJ1-5; D is uncertain. The CDR3 has 12 residues. Germline V lookup: CDR1 KGHSH, CDR2 LQKENI. V gave up 3 bases and J gave up 6 bases, with 6 bases separating them.

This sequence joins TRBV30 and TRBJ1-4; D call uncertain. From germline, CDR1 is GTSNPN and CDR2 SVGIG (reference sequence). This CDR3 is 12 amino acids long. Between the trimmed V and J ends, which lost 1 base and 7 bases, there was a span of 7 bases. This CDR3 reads CAWSGNGEKLFF. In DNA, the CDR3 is TGTGCCTGGAGTGGGAATGGTGAAAAACTGTTTTTT. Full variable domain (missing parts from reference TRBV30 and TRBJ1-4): SQTIHQWPATLVQPVGSPLSLECTVEGTSNPNLYWYRQAAGRGLQLLFYSVGIGQISSEVPQNLSASRPQDRQFILSSKKLLLSDSGFYLCAWSGNGEKLFFGSGTQLSVL.

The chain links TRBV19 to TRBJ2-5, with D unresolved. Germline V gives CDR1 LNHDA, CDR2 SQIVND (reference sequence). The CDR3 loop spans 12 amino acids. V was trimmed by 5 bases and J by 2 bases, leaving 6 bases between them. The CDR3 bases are TGTGCCAGTAGTTCTCAGCAAGAGACCCAGTACTTC. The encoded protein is CASSSQQETQYF.

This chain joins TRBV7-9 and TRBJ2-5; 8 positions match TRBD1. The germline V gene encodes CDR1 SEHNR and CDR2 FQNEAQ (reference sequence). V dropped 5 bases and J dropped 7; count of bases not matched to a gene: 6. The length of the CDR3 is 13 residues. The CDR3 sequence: CASSPGQGVTQYF. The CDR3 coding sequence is TGTGCCAGCAGCCCCGGACAGGGCGTGACCCAGTACTTC.

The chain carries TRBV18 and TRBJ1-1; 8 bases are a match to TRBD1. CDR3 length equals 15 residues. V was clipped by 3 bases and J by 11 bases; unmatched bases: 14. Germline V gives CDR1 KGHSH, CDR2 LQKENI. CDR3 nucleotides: TGTGCCAGCTCACCTTTGGATCAGGGGGCCGGTTATGCTTTCTTT. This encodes CASSPLDQGAGYAFF.

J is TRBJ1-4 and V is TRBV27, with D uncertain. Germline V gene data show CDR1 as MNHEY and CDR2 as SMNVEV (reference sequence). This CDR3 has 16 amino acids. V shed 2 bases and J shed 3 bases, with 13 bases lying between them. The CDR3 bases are TGTGCCAGCAGTTTAGTCCCGGGGTCGGCTAATGAAAAACTGTTTTTT. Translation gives CASSLVPGSANEKLFF.

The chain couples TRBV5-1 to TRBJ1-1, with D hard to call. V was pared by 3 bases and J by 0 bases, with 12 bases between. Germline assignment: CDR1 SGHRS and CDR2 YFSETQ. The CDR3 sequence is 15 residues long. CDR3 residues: CASSWGTSMNTEAFF. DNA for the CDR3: TGCGCCAGCAGCTGGGGAACAAGTATGAACACTGAAGCTTTCTTT.

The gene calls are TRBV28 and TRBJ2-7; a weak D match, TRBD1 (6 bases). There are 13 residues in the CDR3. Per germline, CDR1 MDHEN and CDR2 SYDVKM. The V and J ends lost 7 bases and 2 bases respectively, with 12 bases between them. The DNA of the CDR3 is TGTGCCAGCACAAGACAGGCCACCTACGAGCAGTACTTC. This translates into CASTRQATYEQYF.

CDR3 in amino acids: CASSRVTGAPSPLHF. The CDR3 coding sequence is TGTGCCAGCAGCCGCGTGACGGGGGCGCCGTCACCCCTCCACTTT. V is TRBV5-4 and J is TRBJ1-6; a weak D match, TRBD1 (6 bases). There are 15 residues in the CDR3. Germline values: CDR1 SGHNT, CDR2 YYREEE (reference sequence). V was shortened by 4 bases and J by 10 bases, with 18 bases between the two germline ends.

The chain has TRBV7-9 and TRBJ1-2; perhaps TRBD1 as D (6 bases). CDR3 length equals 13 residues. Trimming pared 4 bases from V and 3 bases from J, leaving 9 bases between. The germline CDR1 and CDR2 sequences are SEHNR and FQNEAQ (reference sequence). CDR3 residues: CASSSGTYYGYTF. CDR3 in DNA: TGTGCCAGCAGCTCCGGGACATACTATGGCTACACCTTC.

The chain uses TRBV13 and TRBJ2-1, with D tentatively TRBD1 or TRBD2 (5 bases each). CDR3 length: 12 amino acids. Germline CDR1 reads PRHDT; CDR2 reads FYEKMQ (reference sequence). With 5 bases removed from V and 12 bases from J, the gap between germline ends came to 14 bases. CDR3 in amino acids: CASSPGRTGQFF. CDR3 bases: TGTGCCAGCAGCCCGGGACGTACGGGGCAGTTCTTC. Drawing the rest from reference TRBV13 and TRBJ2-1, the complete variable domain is AAGVIQSPRHLIKEKRETATLKCYPIPRHDTVYWYQQGPGQDPQFLISFYEKMQSDKGSIPDRFSAQQFSDYHSELNMSSLELGDSALYFCASSPGRTGQFFGPGTRLTVL.

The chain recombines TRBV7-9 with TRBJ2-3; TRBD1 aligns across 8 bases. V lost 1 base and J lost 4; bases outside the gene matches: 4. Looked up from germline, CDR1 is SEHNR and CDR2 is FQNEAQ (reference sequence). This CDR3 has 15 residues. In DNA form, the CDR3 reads TGTGCCAGCAGCTTAGTCCAGGGGGCGGCAGATACGCAGTATTTT. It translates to CASSLVQGAADTQYF.

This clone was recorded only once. CDR3 loop: CASSYSGAGVSYEQYF. For the CDR3, the DNA is TGTGCCAGCAGTTACTCGGGGGCAGGGGTGAGCTACGAGCAGTACTTC. V gene TRBV6-6 combines with J gene TRBJ2-7; a weak D match, TRBD1 (6 bases). The CDR3 is 16 amino acids. Per the germline V gene, CDR1 is MNHNY and CDR2 is SVGAGI (reference sequence). V lost 0 bases to trimming and J lost 3 bases, with 15 bases between them.